One and the same sample provided the 26 T cell receptor beta chains below, sequenced in a study of blood T cell repertoires in COVID-19. Profiling relied on immunoSEQ multiplex PCR, and the TCRdb table lists in-frame clones only, not all of them. The profile shows over 250,000 clones, over 80% of them singletons. The sequencing sample was made of peripheral blood. Receptors originate from a middle-aged woman who had recovered from COVID-19.

This clone has just one count. The chain uses TRBV7-6 and TRBJ2-3, with 7 bases matching TRBD1. V trimming: 4 bases; J trimming: 4 bases; junction bases outside the gene matches: 8. In germline, CDR1 is SGHVS, CDR2 FNYEAQ. The CDR3 sequence is 15 residues long. This CDR3 reads CASSSPTGLPDTQYF. The CDR3 bases are TGTGCCAGCAGCTCCCCGACAGGGCTCCCAGATACGCAGTATTTT.

This chain joins TRBV10-2 and TRBJ1-2, with 7 bases lining up with TRBD1. CDR1 WSHSY and CDR2 SAAADI come from the germline V gene. This CDR3 has 17 residues. V shed 5 bases and J 5 bases; nucleotides not matched to a gene: 17. Here the CDR3 reads CASSYPLVGQKSYGYTF. DNA of the CDR3: TGCGCCAGCAGTTATCCCCTCGTGGGACAGAAAAGTTATGGCTACACCTTC.

The rearrangement uses TRBV9 and TRBJ2-7; 8 bases map to TRBD1. Germline-derived CDR1 and CDR2 are SGDLS and YYNGEE. The CDR3 contains 15 residues. Trimming removed 0 bases from V and 1 base from J; junction bases left unmatched: 3. This CDR3 reads CASSVGDRGSYEQYF. The CDR3 nucleotides read TGTGCCAGCAGCGTAGGCGACAGGGGATCCTACGAGCAGTACTTC.

The genes are TRBV3-1 (or the pseudogene TRBV3-2) and TRBJ1-2; 8 bases match TRBD1. Germline lookup yields CDR1 LGHDT and CDR2 YNNKEL (reference sequence). The CDR3 is made up of 13 amino acids. Losses at the gene ends were 7 bases for V and 8 bases for J; bases not matched to a gene: 9. CDR3 sequence reads: CASNSGGAGGYTF. The CDR3 DNA follows: TGTGCCAGCAATTCAGGGGGCGCGGGCGGCTACACCTTC.

The CDR3: CASSIVVSSYNEQFF. As DNA, the CDR3 is TGTGCCAGTAGTATAGTCGTTAGCTCCTACAATGAGCAGTTCTTC. This chain connects TRBV19 to TRBJ2-1; D uncertain. The CDR3 loop spans 15 amino acids. Deletions cut 1 base from V and 0 bases from J, with 7 bases between. Germline V CDR1 and CDR2: LNHDA, SQIVND (reference sequence).

The table lists this clone with a count of one. This sequence joins TRBV25-1 and TRBJ2-7; 9 bases align to TRBD1. The CDR3 spans 15 residues. Germline trimming cut 3 bases from V and 1 base from J; bases unmatched to any gene: 4. Germline values: CDR1 MGHDK, CDR2 SYGVNS. The CDR3 region is CASSEPGTGSYEQYF. The CDR3 coding sequence is TGTGCCAGCAGTGAGCCCGGGACAGGGTCCTACGAGCAGTACTTC.

The V gene is TRBV6-5, the J gene TRBJ1-2, with D perhaps TRBD1 (5 bases). This CDR3 contains 14 residues. The germline gives CDR1 MNHEY, CDR2 SVGAGI. With 5 bases removed from V and 7 bases from J, the gap between germline ends came to 17 bases. The CDR3: CASSPTGGLLGYTF. The CDR3 DNA sequence: TGTGCCAGCAGTCCCACGGGGGGTCTTCTTGGCTACACCTTC.

The chain is built from TRBV2 and TRBJ1-2; a possible D gene is TRBD1 (5 bases). V lost 4 bases to trimming and J lost 2 bases, with 8 bases between them. The CDR3 loop spans 13 amino acids. The germline V gene encodes CDR1 SNHLY and CDR2 FYNNEI. CDR3 DNA: TGTGCCAGCAGTGCTCAGGGAAACTATGGCTACACCTTC. Encoded protein: CASSAQGNYGYTF.

The chain has TRBV2 and TRBJ1-1; perhaps TRBD1 as D (6 bases). Germline V gene lookup returns CDR1 SNHLY and CDR2 FYNNEI. There are 13 residues in the CDR3. Trimming took 7 bases from V and 1 from J, leaving 10 bases between them. CDR3 bases: TGTGCCAGCATCTCGACAGGGAACACTGAAGCTTTCTTT. Encoded protein: CASISTGNTEAFF. The whole variable domain, filled in from reference TRBV2 and TRBJ1-1, reads EPEVTQTPSHQVTQMGQEVILRCVPISNHLYFYWYRQILGQKVEFLVSFYNNEISEKSEIFDDQFSVERPDGSNFTLKIRSTKLEDSAMYFCASISTGNTEAFFGQGTRLTVV.

This chain connects TRBV6-1 to TRBJ2-7; 7 bases are shared with TRBD1. This CDR3 has 16 amino acids. Germline V gene lookup returns CDR1 MNHNS and CDR2 SASEGT. Germline trimming cut 0 bases from V and 1 base from J; bases unmatched to any gene: 6. DNA for the CDR3: TGTGCCAGCAGTGAAGCCTATGCACAGGGGTCCTACGAGCAGTACTTC. Translation: CASSEAYAQGSYEQYF.

This chain joins TRBV27 and TRBJ2-7; the match to TRBD1 covers 9 bases. J was trimmed by 5 bases and V by 0 bases; bases with no gene match: 8. The V gene's germline CDR1 is MNHEY and CDR2 SMNVEV (reference sequence). The CDR3 contains 16 residues. CDR3 protein: CASSLSFGTGNHEQYF. CDR3 DNA sequence: TGTGCCAGCAGTTTATCTTTCGGGACAGGGAACCACGAGCAGTACTTC.

V is TRBV4-1 and J is TRBJ1-2, with 8 bases lining up with TRBD1. CDR1 is MGHRA, CDR2 YSYEKL, per germline. The CDR3 has 16 amino acids. With V trimmed by 2 bases and J by 4 bases, 9 bases remained unmatched. The CDR3 nucleotides read TGCGCCAGCAGCCAATGGACTGGACAGGGTGGCTATGGCTACACCTTC. Residues: CASSQWTGQGGYGYTF.

The rearrangement links TRBV5-1 to TRBJ2-3; 10 bases fit TRBD2. V lost 4 bases and J lost 2; bases outside the gene matches: 7. The CDR3 sequence is 16 residues long. Germline CDR1 and CDR2: SGHRS and YFSETQ. The DNA for the CDR3 is TGCGCCAGCAGCCCCCCTAGCGGGGGACCCACAGATACGCAGTATTTT. Residues: CASSPPSGGPTDTQYF.

The chain links TRBV3-1 (or the pseudogene TRBV3-2) to TRBJ1-2, with D perhaps matching TRBD1 (5 bases). The CDR3 spans 15 residues. V was trimmed by 3 bases and J by 4 bases, leaving 15 bases between them. In germline, CDR1 is LGHDT, CDR2 YNNKEL (reference sequence). The CDR3 region has the DNA TGTGCCAGCAGCCAGGCAAGGAGCAGGGTCTATGGCTACACCTTC. Its protein is CASSQARSRVYGYTF.

The chain has TRBV3-1 (or the pseudogene TRBV3-2) and TRBJ2-1; TRBD2 matches 8 bases. Germline CDR1 is LGHDT and CDR2 is YNNKEL (reference sequence). The CDR3 is 12 residues long. Trimming at V came to 0 bases and at J to 14 bases, leaving 3 bases not matched to a gene. CDR3 coding DNA: TGTGCCAGCAGCCAAGATCGGGGGGGCAAGTTCTTC. This encodes CASSQDRGGKFF.

The gene calls are TRBV11-2 and TRBJ1-1; D is uncertain. The germline V gene encodes CDR1 SGHAT and CDR2 FQNNGV. V lost 2 bases to trimming and J lost 1 base, with 8 bases between them. This CDR3 spans 14 amino acids. CDR3: CASSLNRPNTEAFF. In DNA, the CDR3 is TGTGCCAGCAGCTTAAACAGACCGAACACTGAAGCTTTCTTT. The variable domain in full, completed from reference TRBV11-2 and TRBJ1-1, reads EAGVAQSPRYKIIEKRQSVAFWCNPISGHATLYWYQQILGQGPKLLIQFQNNGVVDDSQLPKDRFSAERLKGVDSTLKIQPAKLEDSAVYLCASSLNRPNTEAFFGQGTRLTVV.

The CDR3, as DNA: TGTGCCAGCAGTTACCCACGGGGGGAAGCTTTCTTT. It specifies CASSYPRGEAFF. V is TRBV6-2 or TRBV6-3 and J is TRBJ1-1, with TRBD1 as a possible D gene (5 bases). The CDR3 runs 12 residues. Trimming took 2 bases from V and 8 from J, leaving 9 bases between them. The germline V gene encodes CDR1 MNHEY and CDR2 SVGEGT.

V usage is TRBV5-1 and J usage is TRBJ2-1, with 9 bases lining up with TRBD1. The CDR3 sequence is 17 residues long. The trim removed 2 bases at V and 2 bases at J, leaving 8 bases unmatched. CDR1 is SGHRS, CDR2 YFSETQ, per germline. The CDR3 loop reads CASSFPDYRGPYNEQFF. The CDR3 DNA reads as TGCGCCAGCAGCTTTCCCGACTACAGGGGGCCCTACAATGAGCAGTTCTTC.

The chain uses TRBV30 and TRBJ1-1; tentatively, D is TRBD1 (5 bases). Germline CDR1 reads GTSNPN; CDR2 reads SVGIG (reference sequence). CDR3 size: 13 residues. Trimming took 0 bases from V and 0 from J, leaving 5 bases between them. CDR3 in DNA: TGTGCCTGGAGTGTAGGGGTGAACACTGAAGCTTTCTTT. Amino acids: CAWSVGVNTEAFF.

The chain is built from TRBV30 and TRBJ2-1; D gene uncertain. From germline, CDR1 is GTSNPN and CDR2 SVGIG (reference sequence). The CDR3 has 14 amino acids. Trimming left V 1 base short and J 3 bases short, with 10 bases between. The CDR3 region is CAWSAGSVYNEQFF. For the CDR3, the DNA is TGTGCCTGGAGTGCGGGTTCAGTCTACAATGAGCAGTTCTTC.

This clone was recorded once. V usage is TRBV6-5 and J usage is TRBJ1-1; D gene ambiguous. Germline V gene data show CDR1 as MNHEY and CDR2 as SVGAGI. CDR3 length: 15 residues. The ends were cut back, 7 bases at V and 0 bases at J, with 15 bases in the middle. The CDR3 loop reads CASNRRQNLNTEAFF. The CDR3 DNA follows: TGTGCCAGCAATCGCAGACAAAATTTGAACACTGAAGCTTTCTTT.

The chain links TRBV7-2 to TRBJ2-7; TRBD2 aligns across 8 bases. There are 16 residues in the CDR3. Germline CDR1 reads SGHTA; CDR2 reads FQGNSA. V shed 1 base, J shed 3 bases, and the junction held 8 bases outside the gene matches. The CDR3 protein is CASSLVQSGGRYEQYF. The CDR3 coding sequence is TGTGCCAGCAGCTTAGTTCAATCGGGGGGGCGCTACGAGCAGTACTTC. Filled out from reference TRBV7-2 and TRBJ2-7, the complete variable domain reads GAGVSQSPSNKVTEKGKDVELRCDPISGHTALYWYRQSLGQGLEFLIYFQGNSAPDKSGLPSDRFSAERTGGSVSTLTIQRTQQEDSAVYLCASSLVQSGGRYEQYFGPGTRLTVT.

The chain is built from TRBV24-1 and TRBJ1-4; 11 bases align to TRBD1. The CDR3 totals 15 residues. Germline V gives CDR1 KGHDR, CDR2 SFDVKD. The J segment lost 8 bases and the V segment lost 3 bases, leaving 4 bases of the junction unmatched. In nucleotides, the CDR3 is TGTGCCACCAGTGATGGGGGACAGGGGGAAGAAAAACTGTTTTTT. This codes for CATSDGGQGEEKLFF.

In this sample, this clone turned up once. The rearrangement links TRBV5-4 to TRBJ1-5; the match to TRBD1 covers 10 bases. The CDR3 runs 17 residues. With 4 bases clipped from V and 5 bases from J, the junction kept 12 bases outside the gene matches. In germline, CDR1 is SGHNT, CDR2 YYREEE (reference sequence). The CDR3 loop is CASSRRTGGLDDQPQHF. As DNA, the CDR3 is TGTGCCAGCAGCCGGAGGACAGGGGGTTTAGACGATCAGCCCCAGCATTTT. Full variable domain (remainder filled in from reference TRBV5-4 and TRBJ1-5): ETGVTQSPTHLIKTRGQQVTLRCSSQSGHNTVSWYQQALGQGPQFIFQYYREEENGRGNFPPRFSGLQFPNYSSELNVNALELDDSALYLCASSRRTGGLDDQPQHFGDGTRLSIL.

The DNA of the CDR3 is TGCGCCAGCAGCCCGACTCAGGGGGCGGCTGGCTACACCTTC. Translating gives CASSPTQGAAGYTF. The J gene is TRBJ1-2, the V gene TRBV5-1; 8 bases map to TRBD1. The V gene end was trimmed by 4 bases and the J gene end by 7 bases; junction bases not matched to a gene: 9. This CDR3 has 14 amino acids. From germline, CDR1 is SGHRS and CDR2 YFSETQ.

The table lists this clone with a count of one. The CDR3, as DNA: TGTGCCAGCAGCCCGACAGGTTCTGGAAACACCATATATTTT. Its translation: CASSPTGSGNTIYF. The chain uses TRBV5-6 and TRBJ1-3; TRBD1 is a possible D gene (6 bases). The germline gives CDR1 SGHDT, CDR2 YYEEEE. Trimming took 4 bases from V and 1 from J, leaving 9 bases between them. The CDR3 covers 14 residues. Variable domain in full (rest from reference TRBV5-6 and TRBJ1-3): DAGVTQSPTHLIKTRGQQVTLRCSPKSGHDTVSWYQQALGQGPQFIFQYYEEEERQRGNFPDRFSGHQFPNYSSELNVNALLLGDSALYLCASSPTGSGNTIYFGEGSWLTVV.